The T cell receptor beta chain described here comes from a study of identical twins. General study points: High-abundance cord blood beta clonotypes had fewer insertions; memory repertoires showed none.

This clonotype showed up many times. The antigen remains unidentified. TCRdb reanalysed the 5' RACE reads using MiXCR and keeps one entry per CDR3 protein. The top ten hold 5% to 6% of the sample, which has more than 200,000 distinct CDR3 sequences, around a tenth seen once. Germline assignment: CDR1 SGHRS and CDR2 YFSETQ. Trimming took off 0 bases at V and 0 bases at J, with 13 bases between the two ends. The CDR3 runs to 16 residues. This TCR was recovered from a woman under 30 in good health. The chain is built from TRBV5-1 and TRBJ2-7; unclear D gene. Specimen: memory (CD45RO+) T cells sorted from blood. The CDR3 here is CASSLEGFPSSYEQYF. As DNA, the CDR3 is TGCGCCAGCAGCTTGGAAGGCTTCCCGAGCTCCTACGAGCAGTACTTC.